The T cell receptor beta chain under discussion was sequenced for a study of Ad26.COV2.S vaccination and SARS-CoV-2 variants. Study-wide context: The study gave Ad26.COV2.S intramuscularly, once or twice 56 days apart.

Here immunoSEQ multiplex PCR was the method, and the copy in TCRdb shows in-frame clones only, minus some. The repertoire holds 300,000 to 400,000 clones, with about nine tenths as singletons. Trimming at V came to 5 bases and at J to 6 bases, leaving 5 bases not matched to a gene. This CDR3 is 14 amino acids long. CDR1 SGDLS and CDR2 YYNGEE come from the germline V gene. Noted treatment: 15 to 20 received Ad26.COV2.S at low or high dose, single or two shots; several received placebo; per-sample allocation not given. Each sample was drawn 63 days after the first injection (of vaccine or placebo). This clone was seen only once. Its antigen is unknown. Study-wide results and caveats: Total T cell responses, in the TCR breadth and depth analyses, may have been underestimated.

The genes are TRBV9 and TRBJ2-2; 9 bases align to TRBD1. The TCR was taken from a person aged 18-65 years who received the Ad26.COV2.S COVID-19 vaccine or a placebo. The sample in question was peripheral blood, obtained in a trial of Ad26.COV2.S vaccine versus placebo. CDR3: CASRGQGIAGELFF. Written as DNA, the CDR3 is TGTGCCAGCAGGGGACAGGGTATCGCCGGGGAGCTGTTTTTT.